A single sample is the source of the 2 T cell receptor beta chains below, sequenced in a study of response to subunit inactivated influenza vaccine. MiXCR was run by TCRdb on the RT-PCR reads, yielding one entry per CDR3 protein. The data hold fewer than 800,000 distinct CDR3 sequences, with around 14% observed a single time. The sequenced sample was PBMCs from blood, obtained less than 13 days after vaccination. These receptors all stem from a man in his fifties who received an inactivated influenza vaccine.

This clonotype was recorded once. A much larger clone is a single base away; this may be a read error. The CDR3 DNA is TGCAGCGTGAGCGGGATAAACACCGGGGTGCTGTTTTTT. Protein: CSVSGINTGVLFF. The rearrangement uses TRBV29-1 and TRBJ2-2, with 7 bases that match TRBD2. The CDR3 has 13 amino acids. The germline CDR1 and CDR2 sequences are SQVTM and ANQGSEA.

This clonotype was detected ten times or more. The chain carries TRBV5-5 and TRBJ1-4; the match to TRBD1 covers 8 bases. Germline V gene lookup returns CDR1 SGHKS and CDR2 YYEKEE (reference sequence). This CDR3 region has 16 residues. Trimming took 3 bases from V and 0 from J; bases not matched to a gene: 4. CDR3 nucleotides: TGTGCCAGCAGCTCGCAGGGGGCACCAACTAATGAAAAACTGTTTTTT. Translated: CASSSQGAPTNEKLFF.